Each of the 18 T cell receptor beta chains below was sequenced from the same sample in a study of T cells in Graves' hyperthyroidism and ophthalmopathy (dated by TCRdb to the late 2010s). Library prep was done by multiplex PCR. Instrument used: Illumina HiSeq 2000. The TCR beta CDR3 regions were amplified from the RNA transcripts. The first round of RT-PCR for the TCR CDR3 was performed with the HTBI primer set and the Qiagen OneStep RT-PCR kit. The public reads were reprocessed in TCRdb via fastp at Q25 and MiXCR, keeping in-frame beta chains. Here each entry gathers all rows of one CDR3 protein and keeps the most common genes and DNA. Present in this sample are approximately 330,000 distinct CDR3 sequences, roughly 18% of which were seen just once. The ten largest clones take up under 55% of the sample. The sequenced sample was blood. Every receptor here comes from a woman aged 45-60 years with Graves' hyperthyroidism.

This clonotype was seen a few times. This chain joins TRBV9 and TRBJ2-5; 10 bases fit TRBD2. The CDR3 loop spans 15 amino acids. Trimming at V came to 4 bases and at J to 5 bases, leaving 8 bases not matched to a gene. Germline values: CDR1 SGDLS, CDR2 YYNGEE. This chain's CDR3 is CASSSQRGGHETQYF. In DNA form, the CDR3 reads TGTGCCAGCAGCTCGCAGCGGGGGGGCCATGAGACCCAGTACTTC.

The V and J genes are TRBV4-2 and TRBJ2-1, with 10 bases aligning to TRBD2. The CDR3 sequence is 16 residues long. Trimming took 0 bases from V and 8 from J; bases not matched to a gene: 7. Germline CDR1 is LGHNA and CDR2 is YNFKEQ. The CDR3: CASSQDASGGADEQFF. DNA for the CDR3: TGTGCCAGCAGCCAAGATGCTAGCGGGGGAGCAGATGAGCAGTTCTTC.

The V gene is TRBV9, the J gene TRBJ2-7, with 7 bases that match TRBD1. The junction had 10 bases not matched to a gene; V was cut back by 3 bases and J by 7 bases. The CDR3 consists of 14 residues. Germline CDR1 and CDR2: SGDLS and YYNGEE. The CDR3 region has the DNA TGTGCCAGCAGCGGGAGTTACAGGGGATGGGAGCAGTACTTC. Protein sequence: CASSGSYRGWEQYF. Drawing the rest from reference TRBV9 and TRBJ2-7, the complete variable domain is DSGVTQTPKHLITATGQRVTLRCSPRSGDLSVYWYQQSLDQGLQFLIQYYNGEERAKGNILERFSAQQFPDLHSELNLSSLELGDSALYFCASSGSYRGWEQYFGPGTRLTVT.

The gene calls are TRBV19 and TRBJ1-2, with D perhaps matching TRBD1 (6 bases). The ends were cut back, 7 bases at V and 3 bases at J, with 15 bases in the middle. Per germline, CDR1 LNHDA and CDR2 SQIVND (reference sequence). There are 14 residues in the CDR3. The CDR3 bases are TGTGCCAGTATTTCGGGACATCCTTACTATGGCTACACCTTC. Its translation is CASISGHPYYGYTF.

V usage is TRBV20-1 and J usage is TRBJ2-1; 9 nucleotides line up with TRBD2. Germline CDR1 and CDR2: DFQATT and SNEGSKA (reference sequence). The trim removed 3 bases at V and 7 bases at J, leaving 7 bases unmatched. The CDR3 spans 14 residues. Here the CDR3 DNA reads TGCAGTGCTAGTGAGGCTAGCGGGGTGAATGAGCAGTTCTTC. This codes for CSASEASGVNEQFF.

This clonotype was detected once. A single base separates this from a much larger clone, so it may be a read error. The V call is TRBV2, the J call TRBJ1-2; D might be TRBD1 (6 bases). The germline V gene has CDR1 SNHLY and CDR2 FYNNEI. The CDR3 is made up of 14 amino acids. CDR3: CVSSGQLANYGYTF. For the CDR3, the DNA is TGTGTCAGCAGTGGACAGCTCGCTAACTATGGCTACACCTTC.

In the case of this clonotype: The junction departs from the called germline gene at one end, perhaps through a read error. The genes are TRBV15 and TRBJ2-2; D gene uncertain. CDR1 and CDR2 (germline): LNHNV, YYDKDF (reference sequence). This CDR3 region has 16 residues. For the CDR3, the DNA is TGTGCCACCGGCAGAGTAGGTATCGCGAACACCGGGGAGCTGTTTTTT. The encoded protein is CATGRVGIANTGELFF.

The sample holds many counts of this clonotype. The V and J genes are TRBV5-1 and TRBJ2-7; D not resolved. The CDR3 is made up of 15 amino acids. Per the germline V gene, CDR1 is SGHRS and CDR2 is YFSETQ. The V end was cut by 0 bases, the J end by 6 bases, with 16 bases between. Here the CDR3 reads CASSLGADDGLEQYF. CDR3 DNA sequence: TGCGCCAGCAGCTTGGGGGCCGACGATGGGCTCGAGCAGTACTTC.

In regard to this clonotype: This sequence may be a read error, since a much larger clone differs from it by one base. V and J are TRBV5-1 and TRBJ2-5; no definite D call. The V gene lost 4 bases and the J gene lost 0 bases, with 16 bases spanning the gap. The CDR3 covers 16 residues. Germline V gene sequence: CDR1 SGHRS, CDR2 YFSETQ. The CDR3 region is CASSPVGFADQETQYF. CDR3 nucleotide sequence: TGCGCCAGCAGCCCGGTAGGGTTTGCCGACCAAGAGACCCAGTACTTC.

V gene TRBV28 combines with J gene TRBJ2-2; 7 bases match TRBD2. CDR1 is MDHEN and CDR2 is SYDVKM in the germline V gene. Trimming removed 3 bases from V and 3 bases from J; junction bases left unmatched: 7. The CDR3 runs 16 residues. CDR3 protein: CASSLAIGRDTGELFF. The CDR3, as DNA: TGTGCCAGCAGTTTGGCTATAGGGAGGGACACCGGGGAGCTGTTTTTT. The variable domain in full, with the rest retrieved from reference TRBV28 and TRBJ2-2, is DVKVTQSSRYLVKRTGEKVFLECVQDMDHENMFWYRQDPGLGLRLIYFSYDVKMKEKGDIPEGYSVSREKKERFSLILESASTNQTSMYLCASSLAIGRDTGELFFGEGSRLTVL.

The chain uses TRBV4-1 and TRBJ2-2; either TRBD1 or TRBD2 may supply D (6 bases each). CDR3 length: 14 amino acids. The V end was cut by 7 bases, the J end by 7 bases, with 16 bases between. Per the germline V gene, CDR1 is MGHRA and CDR2 is YSYEKL. CDR3 nucleotide sequence: TGCGCCAGCAAGGAGGGGGGCGTCAGCGGGGAGCTGTTTTTT. As protein: CASKEGGVSGELFF.

In this sample, this clonotype turned up many times. The CDR3 is CASSQGGGGENEQFF. DNA of the CDR3: TGTGCCAGCAGCCAAGGCGGAGGGGGGGAGAATGAGCAGTTCTTC. The chain is built from TRBV3-1 and TRBJ2-1; the D gene is possibly TRBD2 (7 bases). V was trimmed by 1 base and J by 7 bases, leaving 14 bases between them. Germline V gene sequence: CDR1 LGHDT, CDR2 YNNKEL (reference sequence). CDR3 length: 15 residues.

There are many counts of this clonotype. This CDR3 is CASSEPPGVSGNTIYF. The CDR3 DNA is TGTGCCAGCAGTGAGCCTCCAGGGGTCTCTGGAAACACCATATATTTT. The J gene is TRBJ1-3, the V gene TRBV28; D is perhaps TRBD1 (6 bases). The germline CDR1 and CDR2 sequences are MDHEN and SYDVKM. This CDR3 comprises 16 residues. V gave up 5 bases and J gave up 0 bases, with 14 bases separating them. Looking up the rest from reference TRBV28 and TRBJ1-3 gives the full variable domain: DVKVTQSSRYLVKRTGEKVFLECVQDMDHENMFWYRQDPGLGLRLIYFSYDVKMKEKGDIPEGYSVSREKKERFSLILESASTNQTSMYLCASSEPPGVSGNTIYFGEGSWLTVV.

The rearrangement joins TRBV3-1 to TRBJ1-4; D is uncertain. Trimming removed 5 bases at V and 4 bases at J, with 11 bases between. The length of the CDR3 is 14 residues. Germline V lookup: CDR1 LGHDT, CDR2 YNNKEL (reference sequence). This chain's CDR3 is CASSLTPSNEKLFF. The CDR3 DNA is TGTGCCAGCAGCTTAACCCCGAGTAATGAAAAACTGTTTTTT.

This clonotype was found a few times. This chain links TRBV19 with TRBJ1-1; TRBD1 agrees at 8 bases. The CDR3 is 14 amino acids. CDR1 is LNHDA and CDR2 is SQIVND in the germline V gene (reference sequence). V shed 4 bases and J 1 base; nucleotides not matched to a gene: 2. The CDR3 coding sequence is TGTGCCAGTAGTAAGGGGACAGGGAACACTGAAGCTTTCTTT. Amino acids: CASSKGTGNTEAFF.

This clonotype was observed a handful of times. The V gene is TRBV20-1, the J gene TRBJ2-5; TRBD2 might be the D (6 bases). Per germline, CDR1 DFQATT and CDR2 SNEGSKA (reference sequence). V lost 0 bases, J lost 3 bases, and 14 bases lay in between. The CDR3 consists of 15 residues. CDR3 in amino acids: CSARDGGRGEETQYF. In nucleotides, the CDR3 is TGCAGTGCTAGAGATGGTGGACGCGGGGAAGAGACCCAGTACTTC.

With regard to this clonotype: A much larger clonotype is one base distant, so this may be a read error. Without the conserved terminal phenylalanine or tryptophan, this CDR3 likely stems from a read error. V usage is TRBV20-1 and J usage is TRBJ2-2, with TRBD1 identical over 7 bases. This CDR3 is built from 14 residues. V shed 2 bases and J 1 base; nucleotides not matched to a gene: 1. CDR1 is DFQATT and CDR2 is SNEGSKA in the germline V gene (reference sequence). CDR3 region: CSARRTGNTGELFL. Written as DNA, the CDR3 is TGCAGTGCTAGAAGGACAGGGAACACCGGGGAGCTGTTTTTA.

This clonotype was observed at least ten times. The chain has TRBV11-2 and TRBJ2-7; 10 bases agree with TRBD1. CDR1 and CDR2 (germline): SGHAT, FQNNGV. The CDR3 runs to 15 residues. Trimming took 1 base from V and 3 from J; bases not matched to a gene: 3. CDR3 sequence (DNA): TGTGCCAGCAGCTTAGGACAGGGGGCGAGCTACGAGCAGTACGTC. Translated: CASSLGQGASYEQYV.